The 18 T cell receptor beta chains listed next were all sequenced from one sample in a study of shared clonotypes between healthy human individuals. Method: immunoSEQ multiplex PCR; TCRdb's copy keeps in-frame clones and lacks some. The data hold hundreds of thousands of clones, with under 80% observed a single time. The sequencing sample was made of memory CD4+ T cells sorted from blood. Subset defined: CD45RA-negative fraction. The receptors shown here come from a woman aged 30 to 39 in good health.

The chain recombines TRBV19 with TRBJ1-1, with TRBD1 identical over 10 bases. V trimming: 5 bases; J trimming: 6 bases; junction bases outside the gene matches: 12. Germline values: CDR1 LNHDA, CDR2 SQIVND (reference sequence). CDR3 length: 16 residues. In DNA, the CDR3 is TGTGCCAGTAGTGGATCTCCGGGACAGGGGATGCCTGAAGCTTTCTTT. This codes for CASSGSPGQGMPEAFF.

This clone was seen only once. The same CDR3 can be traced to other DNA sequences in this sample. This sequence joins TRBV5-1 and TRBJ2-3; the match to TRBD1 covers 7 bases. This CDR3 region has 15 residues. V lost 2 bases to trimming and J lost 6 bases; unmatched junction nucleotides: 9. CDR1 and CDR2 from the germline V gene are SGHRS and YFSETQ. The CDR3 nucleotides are TGCGCCAGCAGCTTAGGTGACAGGGATCTCGATACGCAGTATTTT. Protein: CASSLGDRDLDTQYF. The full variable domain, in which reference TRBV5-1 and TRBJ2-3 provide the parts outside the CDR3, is KAGVTQTPRYLIKTRGQQVTLSCSPISGHRSVSWYQQTPGQGLQFLFEYFSETQRNKGNFPGRFSGRQFSNSRSEMNVSTLELGDSALYLCASSLGDRDLDTQYFGPGTRLTVL.

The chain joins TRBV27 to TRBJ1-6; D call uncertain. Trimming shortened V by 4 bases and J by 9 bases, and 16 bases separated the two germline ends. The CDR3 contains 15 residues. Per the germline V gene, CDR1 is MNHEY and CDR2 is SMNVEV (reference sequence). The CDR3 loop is CASSSTPGPASPLHF. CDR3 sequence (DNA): TGTGCCAGCAGTTCCACTCCAGGTCCGGCTTCACCCCTCCACTTT.

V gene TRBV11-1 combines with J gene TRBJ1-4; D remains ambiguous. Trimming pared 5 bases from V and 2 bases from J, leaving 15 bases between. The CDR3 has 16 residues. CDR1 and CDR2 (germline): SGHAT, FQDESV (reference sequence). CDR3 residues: CASSGPSRSTNEKLFF. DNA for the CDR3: TGTGCCAGCAGCGGGCCATCCAGGAGCACTAATGAAAAACTGTTTTTT.

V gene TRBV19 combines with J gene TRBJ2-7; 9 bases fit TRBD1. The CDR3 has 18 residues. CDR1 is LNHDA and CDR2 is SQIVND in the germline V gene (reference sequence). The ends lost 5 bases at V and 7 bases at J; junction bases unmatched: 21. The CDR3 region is CASSLGPGQGRRGREQYF. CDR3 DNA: TGTGCCAGTAGTTTGGGACCGGGACAGGGCCGCCGGGGGCGTGAGCAGTACTTC.

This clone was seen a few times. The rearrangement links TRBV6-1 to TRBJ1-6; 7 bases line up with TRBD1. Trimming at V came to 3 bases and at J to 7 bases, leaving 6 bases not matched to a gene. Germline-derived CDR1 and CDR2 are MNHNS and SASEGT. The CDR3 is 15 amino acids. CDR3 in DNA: TGTGCCAGCAGTGACGGGATCAGGGGGAATTCACCCCTCCACTTT. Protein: CASSDGIRGNSPLHF.

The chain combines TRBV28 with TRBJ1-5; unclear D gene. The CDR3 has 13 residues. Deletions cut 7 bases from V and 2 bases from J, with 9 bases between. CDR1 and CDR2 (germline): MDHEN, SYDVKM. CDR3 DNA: TGTGCCAGCAAACGGGATCGCAATCAGCCCCAGCATTTT. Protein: CASKRDRNQPQHF.

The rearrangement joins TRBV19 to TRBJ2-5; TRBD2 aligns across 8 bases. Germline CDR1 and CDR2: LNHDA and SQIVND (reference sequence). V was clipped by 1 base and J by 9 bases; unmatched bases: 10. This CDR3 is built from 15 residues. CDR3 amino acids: CASSIAGGPRVAQYF. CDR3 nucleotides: TGTGCCAGTAGTATAGCGGGAGGGCCTAGGGTGGCCCAGTACTTC. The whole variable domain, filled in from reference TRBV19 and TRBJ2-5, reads DGGITQSPKYLFRKEGQNVTLSCEQNLNHDAMYWYRQDPGQGLRLIYYSQIVNDFQKGDIAEGYSVSREKKESFPLTVTSAQKNPTAFYLCASSIAGGPRVAQYFGPGTRLLVL.

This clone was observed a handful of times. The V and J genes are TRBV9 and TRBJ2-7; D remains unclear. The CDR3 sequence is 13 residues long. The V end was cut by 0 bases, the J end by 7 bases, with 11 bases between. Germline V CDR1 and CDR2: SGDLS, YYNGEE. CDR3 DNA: TGTGCCAGCAGCGTAGCTCGAGCCGGGGAGCAGTACTTC. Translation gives CASSVARAGEQYF.

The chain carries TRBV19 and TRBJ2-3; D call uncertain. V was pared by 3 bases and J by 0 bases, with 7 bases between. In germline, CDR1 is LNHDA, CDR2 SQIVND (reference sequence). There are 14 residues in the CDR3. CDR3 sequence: CASSIRASTDTQYF. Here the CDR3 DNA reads TGTGCCAGTAGTATTAGGGCTAGCACAGATACGCAGTATTTT.

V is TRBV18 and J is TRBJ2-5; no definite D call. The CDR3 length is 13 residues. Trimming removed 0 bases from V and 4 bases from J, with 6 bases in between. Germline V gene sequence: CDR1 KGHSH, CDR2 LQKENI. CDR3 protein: CASSPPGLETQYF. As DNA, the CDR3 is TGTGCCAGCTCACCACCGGGCTTAGAGACCCAGTACTTC.

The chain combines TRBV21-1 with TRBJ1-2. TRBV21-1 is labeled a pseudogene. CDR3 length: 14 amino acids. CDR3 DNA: TGTGCCAGCAGCAAAGCGGGGTGCGACTATGGCTACACCTTC. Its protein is CASSKAGCDYGYTF.

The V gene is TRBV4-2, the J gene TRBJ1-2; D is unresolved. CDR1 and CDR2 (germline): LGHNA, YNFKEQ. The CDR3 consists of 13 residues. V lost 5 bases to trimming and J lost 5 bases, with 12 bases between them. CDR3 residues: CASSSPGGYGYTF. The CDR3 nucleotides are TGTGCCAGCAGCTCCCCAGGAGGGTATGGCTACACCTTC.

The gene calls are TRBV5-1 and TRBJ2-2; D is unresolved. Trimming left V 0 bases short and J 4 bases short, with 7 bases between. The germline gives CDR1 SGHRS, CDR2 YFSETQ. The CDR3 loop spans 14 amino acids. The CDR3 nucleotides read TGCGCCAGCAGCTTGGCTACTCTCACCGGGGAGCTGTTTTTT. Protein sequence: CASSLATLTGELFF.

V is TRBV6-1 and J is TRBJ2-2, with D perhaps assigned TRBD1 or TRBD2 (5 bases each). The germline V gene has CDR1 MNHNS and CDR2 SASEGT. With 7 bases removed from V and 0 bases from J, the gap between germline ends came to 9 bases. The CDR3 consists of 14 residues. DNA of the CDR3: TGTGCCAGCACCGGGACGGCGAACACCGGGGAGCTGTTTTTT. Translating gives CASTGTANTGELFF.

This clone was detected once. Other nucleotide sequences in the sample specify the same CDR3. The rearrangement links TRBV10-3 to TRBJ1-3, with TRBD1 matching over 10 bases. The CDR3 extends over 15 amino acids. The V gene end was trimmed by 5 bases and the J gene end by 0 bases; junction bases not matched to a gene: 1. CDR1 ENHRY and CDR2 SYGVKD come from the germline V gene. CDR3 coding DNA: TGTGCCATCAGTCGGGACAGGGGCTCTGGAAACACCATATATTTT. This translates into CAISRDRGSGNTIYF.

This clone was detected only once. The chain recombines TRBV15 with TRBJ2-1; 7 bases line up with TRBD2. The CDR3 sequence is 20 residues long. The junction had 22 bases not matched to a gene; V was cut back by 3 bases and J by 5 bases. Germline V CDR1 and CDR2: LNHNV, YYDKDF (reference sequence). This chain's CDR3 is CATSRGRRGRAGSVNNEQFF. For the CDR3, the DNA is TGTGCCACCAGCAGGGGGAGGCGGGGAAGAGCGGGATCGGTAAACAATGAGCAGTTCTTC.

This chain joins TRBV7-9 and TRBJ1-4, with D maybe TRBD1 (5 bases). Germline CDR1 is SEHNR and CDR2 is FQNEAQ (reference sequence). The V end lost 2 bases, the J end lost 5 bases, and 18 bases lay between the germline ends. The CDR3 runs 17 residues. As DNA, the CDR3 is TGTGCCAGCAGCTTAATGGGTATTGCAGGGCCGAATGAAAAACTGTTTTTT. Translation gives CASSLMGIAGPNEKLFF.